The 29 T cell receptor beta chains listed next were all sequenced from one sample in a study of blood T cells in healthy people across ages. Through a sample-barcoded 5' primer and a J-beta primer mix, a second PCR was run for roughly 6 to 11 cycles. TCRdb re-called the 5' RACE reads with MiXCR, one entry per CDR3 protein. The table lists hundreds of thousands of distinct CDR3 sequences, roughly 64% of them singletons, with 22% in the top ten. Specimen: blood. These receptors came from a man under 40 in good health.

This clonotype occurred a few times. V and J are TRBV20-1 and TRBJ2-5; D may be TRBD1 (6 bases). The CDR3 is 11 residues long. Per germline, CDR1 DFQATT and CDR2 SNEGSKA (reference sequence). The V end lost 4 bases, the J end lost 4 bases, and 7 bases lay between the germline ends. The CDR3 region is CSAIRGETQYF. In DNA, the CDR3 is TGCAGTGCTATCAGGGGAGAGACCCAGTACTTC.

The rearrangement joins TRBV5-1 to TRBJ2-5, with TRBD2 as a possible D gene (7 bases). This CDR3 spans 13 amino acids. The ends were cut back, 5 bases at V and 11 bases at J, with 19 bases in the middle. Germline V gives CDR1 SGHRS, CDR2 YFSETQ. The CDR3 loop is CASSPGGLGEQYF. The DNA of the CDR3 is TGCGCCAGCAGTCCCGGGGGGCTCGGGGAGCAGTACTTC.

This clonotype came up once. The chain is built from TRBV4-3 and TRBJ1-4, with 8 nucleotides matching TRBD1. The germline gives CDR1 LGHNA, CDR2 YSLEER. Trimming cost V 0 bases and J 8 bases; bases outside gene matches: 8. CDR3 length: 16 residues. The CDR3 spells CASSQDLGQGGEKLFF. The CDR3 DNA reads TGCGCCAGCAGCCAAGATCTAGGACAGGGTGGAGAAAAACTGTTTTTT.

The chain links TRBV4-1 to TRBJ2-3, with D perhaps matching TRBD1 (6 bases). The CDR3 length is 15 residues. Germline V gives CDR1 MGHRA, CDR2 YSYEKL. V was trimmed by 4 bases and J by 4 bases, leaving 15 bases between them. The CDR3 is CASSLEGVAADTQYF. As DNA, the CDR3 is TGCGCCAGCAGCCTCGAGGGGGTGGCGGCAGATACGCAGTATTTT.

The rearrangement joins TRBV2 to TRBJ2-7; 13 bases are shared with TRBD2. Germline V CDR1 and CDR2: SNHLY, FYNNEI. V trimming: 7 bases; J trimming: 5 bases; junction bases outside the gene matches: 5. The CDR3 has 14 residues. The CDR3 bases are TGTGCCAGCATGGGGACTAGCGGGATCCACGAGCAGTACTTC. Translating it yields CASMGTSGIHEQYF.

The table lists this clonotype with a count of one. At one end the junction does not follow the germline gene, possibly because of a read error. The chain links TRBV6-2 or TRBV6-3 to TRBJ2-4; D is undetermined. Germline V CDR1 and CDR2: MNHEY, SVGEGT. The CDR3 spans 15 residues. The CDR3 here is CVSRPPSVGKNIQYF. In DNA form, the CDR3 reads TGTGTCAGCAGACCACCTTCAGTAGGCAAAAACATTCAGTACTTC.

The rearrangement uses TRBV6-5 and TRBJ2-3; 8 nucleotides line up with TRBD2. This CDR3 is built from 16 residues. The V segment lost 0 bases and the J segment 2 bases; nucleotides outside the gene matches: 4. In germline, CDR1 is MNHEY, CDR2 SVGAGI. The CDR3 loop reads CASSYSREGDTDTQYF. The CDR3 nucleotides read TGTGCCAGCAGTTACTCACGGGAGGGGGACACAGATACGCAGTATTTT.

The rearrangement joins TRBV6-1 to TRBJ2-5; D tentatively fits TRBD1 or TRBD2 (6 bases each). Germline V gene sequence: CDR1 MNHNS, CDR2 SASEGT. CDR3 length equals 16 residues. The V end lost 11 bases, the J end lost 11 bases, and 33 bases lay between the germline ends. The CDR3 region is CAAHPGARNIYNEQYF. CDR3 coding DNA: TGTGCCGCTCACCCGGGGGCACGGAACATCTACAATGAGCAGTACTTC.

The chain combines TRBV5-1 with TRBJ2-1; D tentatively fits TRBD1 or TRBD2 (6 bases each). The CDR3 runs 14 residues. Trimming pared 4 bases from V and 8 bases from J, leaving 16 bases between. Germline CDR1 is SGHRS and CDR2 is YFSETQ. CDR3 coding DNA: TGCGCCAGCAGCCCCCAGGGGAGGCGGGATGAGCAGTTCTTC. The encoded protein is CASSPQGRRDEQFF.

V usage is TRBV6-5 and J usage is TRBJ1-2; D ambiguous. The V and J ends lost 2 bases and 0 bases respectively, with 10 bases between them. The CDR3 length is 15 residues. The V gene's germline CDR1 is MNHEY and CDR2 SVGAGI. CDR3 bases: TGTGCCAGCAGTTACAATACCGTTTCTAACTATGGCTACACCTTC. This sequence encodes CASSYNTVSNYGYTF.

The J gene is TRBJ2-3, the V gene TRBV4-3; D may be TRBD2 (6 bases). V lost 0 bases and J 2 bases, leaving 15 bases between the germline ends. Per the germline V gene, CDR1 is LGHNA and CDR2 is YSLEER. The CDR3 has 17 amino acids. The CDR3 region is CASSQDRGSGFTDTQYF. CDR3 in DNA: TGCGCCAGCAGCCAAGATAGGGGTAGCGGATTCACAGATACGCAGTATTTT.

This clonotype was picked up many times. The chain is built from TRBV24-1 and TRBJ2-3, with D unresolved. The CDR3 is made up of 14 amino acids. CDR1 KGHDR and CDR2 SFDVKD come from the germline V gene. Trimming took off 3 bases at V and 2 bases at J, with 8 bases between the two ends. The CDR3 sequence is CATSDGPFTDTQYF. CDR3 sequence (DNA): TGTGCCACCAGTGATGGGCCCTTCACAGATACGCAGTATTTT.

The gene calls are TRBV20-1 and TRBJ2-5; D is unclear. This CDR3 is built from 13 residues. The germline CDR1 and CDR2 sequences are DFQATT and SNEGSKA (reference sequence). Trimming took off 3 bases at V and 3 bases at J, with 11 bases between the two ends. Here the CDR3 DNA reads TGCAGTGCTAGTACCGACTTAGAAGAGACCCAGTACTTC. Translated: CSASTDLEETQYF.

This clonotype was observed a few times. The V gene is TRBV6-1, the J gene TRBJ2-3; TRBD1 aligns across 8 bases. Germline V CDR1 and CDR2: MNHNS, SASEGT. With V trimmed by 8 bases and J by 1 base, 5 bases remained unmatched. CDR3 length: 14 amino acids. Here the CDR3 DNA reads TGTGCCAGCGAGAGGACAGGGCGCACAGATACGCAGTATTTT. It yields the protein CASERTGRTDTQYF.

The CDR3 spells CATGDGWDNEQFF. CDR3 coding DNA: TGTGCCACTGGGGACGGTTGGGACAATGAGCAGTTCTTC. This chain uses TRBV7-9 with TRBJ2-1; D possibly matches TRBD1 or TRBD2 (5 bases each). The V gene lost 10 bases and the J gene lost 5 bases, with 15 bases spanning the gap. From germline, CDR1 is SEHNR and CDR2 FQNEAQ (reference sequence). This CDR3 is built from 13 residues.

CDR3: CASSVGAGPQETQYF. CDR3 nucleotides: TGTGCCAGCAGCGTAGGTGCAGGGCCCCAAGAGACCCAGTACTTC. The chain employs TRBV9 and TRBJ2-5; a weak D match, TRBD1 (5 bases). Germline CDR1 and CDR2: SGDLS and YYNGEE. There are 15 residues in the CDR3. With 0 bases removed from V and 1 base from J, the gap between germline ends came to 10 bases.

This chain connects TRBV27 to TRBJ1-5, with D possibly TRBD1 on 5 matching bases. Germline loops: CDR1 MNHEY, CDR2 SMNVEV (reference sequence). This CDR3 has 13 amino acids. V lost 6 bases, J lost 5 bases, and 11 bases lay in between. This chain's CDR3 is CASRRGLDQPQHF. CDR3 in DNA: TGTGCCAGCAGGAGGGGTTTAGATCAGCCCCAGCATTTT.

Only a few counts were recorded for this clonotype. CDR3 nucleotide sequence: TGTGCCATCTCCCAGGGGGGGGATGGGGAAAAACTGTTTTTT. Translation: CAISQGGDGEKLFF. This rearrangement joins TRBV10-3 to TRBJ1-4, with 7 bases matching TRBD1. The junction had 11 bases not matched to a gene; V was cut back by 8 bases and J by 8 bases. Per the germline V gene, CDR1 is ENHRY and CDR2 is SYGVKD. The length of the CDR3 is 14 residues.

The chain carries TRBV5-5 and TRBJ2-7; 7 nucleotides align to TRBD1. The CDR3 sequence is 15 residues long. J gave up 6 bases and V 0 bases, and 9 bases lay outside the gene matches. CDR1 is SGHKS, CDR2 YYEKEE, per germline (reference sequence). CDR3 sequence reads: CASSLEGASRGEQYF. CDR3 nucleotide sequence: TGTGCCAGCAGCTTGGAGGGGGCCTCTCGGGGCGAGCAGTACTTC.

CDR3 nucleotide sequence: TGTGCCAGCAGCCTACCACAGACAGGGGGAAACATTCAGTACTTC. Translation: CASSLPQTGGNIQYF. The gene calls are TRBV7-2 and TRBJ2-4; 9 positions agree with TRBD1. This CDR3 region has 15 residues. Germline values: CDR1 SGHTA, CDR2 FQGNSA. V lost 5 bases and J lost 6; bases outside the gene matches: 8.

The rearrangement uses TRBV4-3 and TRBJ1-5; D not resolved. Trimming took 0 bases from V and 4 from J, leaving 10 bases between them. The CDR3 runs 15 residues. CDR1 LGHNA and CDR2 YSLEER come from the germline V gene. The CDR3 loop is CASSQDVQRNQPQHF. The CDR3, as DNA: TGCGCCAGCAGCCAAGATGTACAAAGGAATCAGCCCCAGCATTTT.

The table lists this clonotype with a count of one. V usage is TRBV5-1 and J usage is TRBJ1-5; TRBD1 might be the D (6 bases). The germline gives CDR1 SGHRS, CDR2 YFSETQ. This CDR3 has 15 residues. V dropped 0 bases and J dropped 2 bases, with 9 bases sitting between them. CDR3 loop: CASSLAGARNQPQHF. CDR3 nucleotides: TGCGCCAGCAGCTTGGCGGGGGCTCGCAATCAGCCCCAGCATTTT.

The rearrangement links TRBV7-2 to TRBJ2-1; 8 positions match TRBD2. The length of the CDR3 is 16 residues. Germline loops: CDR1 SGHTA, CDR2 FQGNSA. Losses at the gene ends were 3 bases for V and 1 base for J; bases not matched to a gene: 5. CDR3 DNA sequence: TGTGCCAGCAGCTTTAAAACGGGAGGGTCCTACAATGAGCAGTTCTTC. Its translation is CASSFKTGGSYNEQFF.

The chain uses TRBV20-1 and TRBJ1-4; D unresolved. The V end was cut by 3 bases, the J end by 6 bases, with 11 bases between. CDR3 length: 13 residues. CDR1 is DFQATT, CDR2 SNEGSKA, per germline (reference sequence). The CDR3 nucleotides read TGCAGTGCTAGGGTAGGGCTAGATGAAAAACTGTTTTTT. It specifies CSARVGLDEKLFF.

The chain carries TRBV7-2 and TRBJ2-3; D call uncertain. Germline V gene sequence: CDR1 SGHTA, CDR2 FQGNSA. This CDR3 has 15 residues. The ends were cut back, 3 bases at V and 6 bases at J, with 16 bases in the middle. Written as DNA, the CDR3 is TGTGCCAGCAGCTTCCAAGCGTCCCCTGGGGATACGCAGTATTTT. Protein sequence: CASSFQASPGDTQYF.

The gene calls are TRBV10-2 and TRBJ2-7; 7 bases agree with TRBD1. Per the germline V gene, CDR1 is WSHSY and CDR2 is SAAADI. The CDR3 has 13 residues. V shed 11 bases and J 4 bases; nucleotides not matched to a gene: 11. This CDR3 is CAVHDREKYEQYF. The CDR3 DNA follows: TGCGCCGTCCACGACAGGGAAAAATACGAGCAGTACTTC.

The gene calls are TRBV4-2 and TRBJ1-2; no definite D call. This CDR3 is built from 11 residues. The V gene lost 2 bases and the J gene lost 8 bases, with 6 bases spanning the gap. The germline V gene encodes CDR1 LGHNA and CDR2 YNFKEQ. The DNA of the CDR3 is TGTGCCAGCAGCCAAATGGGCGGCTACACCTTC. This sequence encodes CASSQMGGYTF.

The V gene is TRBV7-2, the J gene TRBJ2-4, with D perhaps TRBD1 (5 bases). The J call could be wrong; TRBJ2-7 is a better fit for the DNA end. The CDR3 contains 14 residues. The V gene's germline CDR1 is SGHTA and CDR2 FQGNSA. This chain's CDR3 is CASSLAGQGHEQYF. The CDR3 region has the DNA TGTGCCAGCAGCTTAGCGGGGCAGGGCCACGAGCAGTACTTC.

This clonotype has only a few counts. The rearrangement links TRBV3-1 to TRBJ2-3, with D perhaps given as TRBD1 or TRBD2 (6 bases each). The CDR3 runs to 15 residues. Between the trimmed V and J ends, which lost 6 bases and 2 bases, there was a span of 15 bases. The V gene's germline CDR1 is LGHDT and CDR2 YNNKEL (reference sequence). This chain's CDR3 is CASRRGVITTDTQYF. The CDR3 DNA sequence: TGTGCCAGCAGGAGGGGGGTCATAACCACAGATACGCAGTATTTT.